A selection of T cell receptor beta chains follows, all from one sample in a study of T cell responses to AZD1222 COVID-19 vaccine. The table came from immunoSEQ multiplex PCR; TCRdb's copy has only in-frame clones and leaves some out. The table lists 50,000 to 65,000 clones, approximately 90% of them singletons. This specimen was peripheral blood, taken 28 days after the second dose of the MenACWY control vaccine. The receptors originated from an adult who received the MenACWY meningococcal vaccine as a control. The CDR3 runs from the conserved cysteine through the conserved F or W. A D gene is named only where the DNA matches it firmly. A clone size is listed for some rows: how often the clone was seen (once, few, many), or a class if it is expanded.

v_gene	d_gene	abundance	j_gene	CDR3aa	CDR3nt
TRBV27	-	-	TRBJ2-7	CASSPLDIPPYEQYF	TGTGCCAGCAGTCCGCTGGACATACCACCCTACGAGCAGTACTTC
TRBV19	TRBD1	many	TRBJ1-2	CASSTQGAMGNYGYTF	TGTGCCAGTAGTACACAGGGGGCTATGGGAAACTATGGCTACACCTTC
TRBV5-4	-	-	TRBJ1-1	CASSLTGSGTEAFF	TGTGCCAGCAGCTTGACGGGGAGTGGCACTGAAGCTTTCTTT
TRBV19	-	-	TRBJ2-3	CASSLTIADTQYF	TGTGCCAGTAGTTTAACTATAGCAGATACGCAGTATTTT
TRBV10-1	-	-	TRBJ2-5	CASRKTLQETQYF	TGCGCCAGCAGAAAGACACTCCAAGAGACCCAGTACTTC
TRBV19	TRBD1	-	TRBJ1-1	CASSMTGEGSTEAFF	TGTGCCAGTAGTATGACAGGGGAGGGGAGCACTGAAGCTTTCTTT
TRBV7-8	-	-	TRBJ1-3	CASSRNPTGTGNTIYF	TGTGCCAGCAGCCGTAACCCTACAGGGACTGGAAACACCATATATTTT
TRBV7-3	-	-	TRBJ1-3	CASSPGDYSGNTIYF	TGTGCCAGCAGCCCCGGAGATTACTCCGGAAACACCATATATTTT
TRBV25-1	-	few	TRBJ2-7	CASSEDGWGEQYF	TGTGCCAGCAGTGAGGACGGGTGGGGCGAGCAGTACTTC
TRBV18	-	-	TRBJ1-2	CASSPNGVNYGYTF	TGTGCCAGCTCACCGAACGGAGTTAACTATGGCTACACCTTC
TRBV5-6	TRBD1	-	TRBJ2-5	CASSDLTGGLRGGQYF	TGTGCCAGCTCCGACCTCACAGGGGGCCTCAGGGGTGGCCAGTACTTC
TRBV28	-	-	TRBJ2-1	CASSFRTTNDEQFF	TGTGCCAGCAGTTTCAGGACTACTAACGATGAGCAGTTCTTC
TRBV11-3	-	-	TRBJ2-1	CASSLEGGPSYNEQFF	TGTGCCAGCAGCTTAGAGGGCGGGCCCTCCTACAATGAGCAGTTCTTC
TRBV27	-	-	TRBJ2-5	CASSLYGAQETQYF	TGTGCCAGCAGTTTATACGGGGCACAAGAGACCCAGTACTTC
TRBV30	-	-	TRBJ1-2	CAWSGDPAGGYTF	TGTGCCTGGAGTGGCGACCCCGCAGGAGGCTACACCTTC
TRBV6-5	-	-	TRBJ1-6	CASSATGNSPLHF	TGTGCCAGCAGCGCAACAGGGAATTCACCCCTCCACTTT
TRBV6-1	-	-	TRBJ1-6	CASSESPSPLHF	TGTGCCAGCAGTGAATCACCTTCACCCCTCCACTTT
TRBV4-1	TRBD2	few	TRBJ2-4	CASSQGLAVLAKNIQYF	TGCGCCAGCAGCCAAGGGCTAGCGGTACTAGCCAAAAACATTCAGTACTTC
TRBV9	-	-	TRBJ2-1	CASSVGGSEYNEQFF	TGTGCCAGCAGCGTAGGGGGATCGGAATACAATGAGCAGTTCTTC
TRBV7-2	-	once	TRBJ2-3	CASSFRGLGTDTQYF	TGTGCCAGCAGCTTTCGCGGGTTGGGCACAGATACGCAGTATTTT
TRBV27	-	-	TRBJ1-3	CASSLIGPGDSGNTIYF	TGTGCCAGCAGTTTAATTGGTCCGGGCGACTCTGGAAACACCATATATTTT
TRBV30	-	-	TRBJ2-1	CASTLGRAIINEQFF	TGTGCCTCCACTCTGGGCAGGGCAATTATCAATGAGCAGTTCTTC
TRBV4-3	TRBD2	-	TRBJ2-3	CASSQFGSGRQVDTQYF	TGCGCCAGCAGCCAATTTGGGAGCGGGAGGCAGGTAGATACGCAGTATTTT
TRBV5-1	TRBD1	-	TRBJ1-1	CASSLKPTGGAAEAFF	TGCGCCAGCAGCCTCAAACCGACAGGGGGCGCTGCTGAAGCTTTCTTT
TRBV18	-	-	TRBJ1-1	CASSPLAANTEAFF	TGTGCCAGCTCACCCCTCGCAGCGAACACTGAAGCTTTCTTT
TRBV6-5	-	-	TRBJ2-7	CASSPGISYEQYF	TGTGCCAGCAGTCCCGGGATCTCCTACGAGCAGTACTTC
TRBV2	TRBD1	-	TRBJ2-7	CASKGTESSYEQYF	TGTGCCAGCAAAGGGACAGAGAGCTCCTACGAGCAGTACTTC
TRBV10-3	TRBD2	-	TRBJ2-1	CAISVGGGDNGQFF	TGTGCCATCAGTGTTGGCGGGGGGGACAATGGGCAGTTCTTC
TRBV9	-	once	TRBJ1-1	CASSVAWAATEAFF	TGTGCCAGCAGCGTAGCTTGGGCAGCCACTGAAGCTTTCTTT
TRBV30	-	once	TRBJ2-5	CAWSVMETQYF	TGTGCCTGGAGTGTTATGGAGACCCAGTACTTC
TRBV10-1	-	-	TRBJ2-3	CASSAGTPRDTQYF	TGCGCCAGCAGTGCCGGGACGCCGAGAGATACGCAGTATTTT
TRBV7-2	-	-	TRBJ1-1	CASSLLPGGYTEAFF	TGTGCCAGCAGCTTACTACCCGGGGGGTACACTGAAGCTTTCTTT
TRBV27	-	-	TRBJ1-1	CASSSPGLGTEAFF	TGTGCCAGCAGTTCGCCAGGGCTGGGCACTGAAGCTTTCTTT
TRBV6-5	-	-	TRBJ2-1	CASTYYSSGGNEQFF	TGTGCCAGCACCTATTATAGTAGCGGAGGCAATGAGCAGTTCTTC
TRBV19	TRBD1	-	TRBJ1-1	CASSQGDVRTEAFF	TGTGCCAGTAGTCAGGGGGATGTTCGTACTGAAGCTTTCTTT
TRBV6-1	-	-	TRBJ1-6	CASSGPPGTRNSPLHF	TGTGCCAGCAGTGGGCCCCCAGGGACACGAAATTCACCCCTCCACTTT
TRBV10-3	TRBD2	-	TRBJ2-3	CAISESAGGPLDTQYF	TGTGCCATCAGTGAGTCTGCGGGAGGGCCTCTAGATACGCAGTATTTT
TRBV5-4	-	-	TRBJ2-1	CASSLEGPGGNEQFF	TGTGCCAGCAGCTTGGAAGGGCCCGGTGGGAATGAGCAGTTCTTC
TRBV4-2	-	-	TRBJ1-4	CASSQEGATNEKLFF	TGTGCCAGCAGCCAAGAGGGGGCAACTAATGAAAAACTGTTTTTT
TRBV15	TRBD1	-	TRBJ2-1	CATSRQPPWDRGRDEQFF	TGTGCCACCAGCAGACAACCGCCTTGGGACAGGGGGCGAGATGAGCAGTTCTTC
TRBV21-1	-	once	TRBJ1-2	CASSFKQDSYYGYTF	TGTGCCAGCAGCTTTAAGCAGGACAGCTACTATGGCTACACCTTC
TRBV6-5	-	-	TRBJ2-1	CAAGDPSYNEQFF	TGTGCCGCAGGGGACCCCTCCTACAATGAGCAGTTCTTC
TRBV10-1	-	-	TRBJ2-7	CATWDGFSYEQYF	TGCGCCACCTGGGACGGATTCTCCTACGAGCAGTACTTC
TRBV6-2/TRBV6-3	-	-	TRBJ2-5	CASSPVSAGAETQYF	TGTGCCAGCAGCCCAGTTAGTGCAGGGGCTGAGACCCAGTACTTC
TRBV7-7	-	-	TRBJ1-3	CASSLTATGNTIYF	TGTGCTAGCAGCCTGACAGCGACTGGAAACACCATATATTTT
TRBV5-1	TRBD2	-	TRBJ2-3	CAARREIADTQYF	TGCGCCGCACGGCGGGAGATCGCAGATACGCAGTATTTT
TRBV20-1	-	few	TRBJ1-1	CSASRQYTEAFF	TGCAGTGCTAGTCGGCAGTACACTGAAGCTTTCTTT
TRBV5-1	-	-	TRBJ2-1	CATSLGYNEQFF	TGCGCCACCTCATTGGGCTACAATGAGCAGTTCTTC
TRBV19	-	-	TRBJ1-5	CASSIVPAGNQPQHF	TGTGCCAGTAGTATAGTTCCGGCGGGCAATCAGCCCCAGCATTTT